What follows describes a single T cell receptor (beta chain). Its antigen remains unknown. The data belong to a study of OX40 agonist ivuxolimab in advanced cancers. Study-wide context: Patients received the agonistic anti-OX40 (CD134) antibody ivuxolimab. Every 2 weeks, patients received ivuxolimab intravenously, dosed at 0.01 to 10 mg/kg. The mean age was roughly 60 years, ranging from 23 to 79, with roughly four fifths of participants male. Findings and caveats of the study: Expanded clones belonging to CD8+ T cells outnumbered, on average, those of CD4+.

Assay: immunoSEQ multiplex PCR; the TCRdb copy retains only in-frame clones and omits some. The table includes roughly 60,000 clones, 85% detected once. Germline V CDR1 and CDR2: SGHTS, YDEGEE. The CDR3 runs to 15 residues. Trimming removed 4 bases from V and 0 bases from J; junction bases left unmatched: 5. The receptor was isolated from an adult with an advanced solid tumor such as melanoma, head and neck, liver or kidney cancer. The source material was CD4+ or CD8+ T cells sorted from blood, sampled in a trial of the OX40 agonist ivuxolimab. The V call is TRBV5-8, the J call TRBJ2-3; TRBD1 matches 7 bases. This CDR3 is CASSRRQGSTDTQYF. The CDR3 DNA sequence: TGTGCCAGCAGCCGTCGACAGGGAAGCACAGATACGCAGTATTTT.